A selection of T cell receptor beta chains follows, all from one sample in a study of CD8 T cells in ankylosing spondylitis. MiXCR, applied by TCRdb to the 5' RACE reads, yields one record per CDR3 protein. The profile shows more than 600,000 distinct CDR3 sequences, around a fifth of them singletons. Sample: blood, either unsorted or a sorted T cell fraction (not recorded which). These receptor sequences come from a male donor with ankylosing spondylitis. Both conserved end residues are part of each CDR3. The D gene is left open where the match is weak.

v_call	d_call	cdr3_aa
TRBV6-2/TRBV6-3	-	CASALRAQNTEAFF
TRBV12-3/TRBV12-4	-	CASSPTGLRNYGYTF
TRBV7-8	-	CASSVDRIYEQYF
TRBV11-2	-	CASSDTRQISTDTQYF
TRBV2	-	CASGGSPRGTQYF
TRBV11-2	TRBD2	CASSLDGTSENTQYF
TRBV4-1	TRBD1	CASSHPGQGEAFF
TRBV6-2/TRBV6-3	TRBD1	CASSRTGVTVNGYTF
TRBV11-3	-	CASPKGLVVRTDTQYF
TRBV2	-	CASSDGVNEKLFF
TRBV7-9	-	CASSPTPRQGGNEQFF
TRBV7-9	TRBD1	CASSWGQGGYEQYF
TRBV29-1	-	CSVYTGPSYNEQFF
TRBV13	TRBD2	CASSSPTSGGAGNEQFF
TRBV20-1	TRBD1	CSARGPGQGGYGYTF
TRBV15	-	CATSKRLADYNEQFF
TRBV20-1	-	CSARVQGTTEAFF
TRBV6-2/TRBV6-3	TRBD2	CASSPFSGRGTDTQYF
TRBV12-3/TRBV12-4	-	CASSPAEGWEISYNEQFF
TRBV21-1	-	CASSPRGGSEQFF
TRBV9	TRBD2	CASSVVASGTDTQYF
TRBV29-1	TRBD1	CSVSGTDISSYNEQFF
TRBV20-1	-	CSATDKSYEQYF
TRBV4-1	-	CASSQGGGQNYGYTF
TRBV4-1	TRBD2	CASSQNPGTSGDGELFF
TRBV10-3	-	CAISESGTTGELFF
TRBV5-6	TRBD1	CASSLEGGQGPAFF
TRBV30	-	CAWRGRGYEQYF
TRBV5-6	-	CASSQTHSNQPQHF
TRBV11-2	-	CASSLEWGVQETQYF
TRBV7-2	TRBD1	CASSPTHRGSNQPQHF
TRBV6-1	-	CASTVGDKATEAFF
TRBV27	-	CASSLDSGPYEQYF
TRBV12-3/TRBV12-4	TRBD1	CASSHSGQGFNQPQHF
TRBV4-3	-	CASSQDWLGGPPQGGELFF
TRBV29-1	-	CSVVWTSSSYNEQFF
TRBV6-2/TRBV6-3	TRBD1	CASKPETGTGLYEQYF
TRBV7-3	-	CASSLTGSYNEQFF
TRBV29-1	TRBD2	CSVEGTSGPHNEQFF
TRBV14	-	CASSQDGRHGYTF
TRBV27	TRBD2	CASSREAKYEQYF
TRBV20-1	-	CSARLSHTEAFF
TRBV27	TRBD2	CASTSGSSDEQFF
TRBV5-1	-	CASSFGHEQFF
TRBV5-1	TRBD2	CASSLEGGSRTETQYF
TRBV10-2	-	CASRGSGLNTGELFF
TRBV5-1	-	CASSSLNANTGELFF
TRBV4-1	-	CASTAVGTDTQYF
TRBV2	-	CASSEGGHYEQYF
TRBV2	-	CASSPGDGTLGNQPQHF
TRBV9	-	CASGSESGSDTQYF